This paragraph reports one T cell receptor beta chain. The germline V gene encodes CDR1 MNHEY and CDR2 SVGEGT. The CDR3 spans 15 residues. Each sample's input was around 270 ng genomic DNA, roughly 40,000 genome equivalents. Multiplex touch-down PCR amplified TRB using TRB-A and TRB-B pools in one tube. TCRdb reprocessed the multiplex PCR reads; each CDR3 protein has one entry and no DNA is given. This sample contains around 12,000 distinct CDR3 sequences. The data originate from a study of T cell clusters in autoimmune cytopenias. Sequencing was performed on peripheral blood. The TCR was taken from a human donor with an autoimmune cytopenia or autoimmune hepatitis (not recorded which). This chain connects TRBV6-2 or TRBV6-3 to TRBJ2-7; TCRdb returns TRBD1, unconfirmable since there is no DNA. Here the CDR3 reads CASRRTGGASYEQYF.